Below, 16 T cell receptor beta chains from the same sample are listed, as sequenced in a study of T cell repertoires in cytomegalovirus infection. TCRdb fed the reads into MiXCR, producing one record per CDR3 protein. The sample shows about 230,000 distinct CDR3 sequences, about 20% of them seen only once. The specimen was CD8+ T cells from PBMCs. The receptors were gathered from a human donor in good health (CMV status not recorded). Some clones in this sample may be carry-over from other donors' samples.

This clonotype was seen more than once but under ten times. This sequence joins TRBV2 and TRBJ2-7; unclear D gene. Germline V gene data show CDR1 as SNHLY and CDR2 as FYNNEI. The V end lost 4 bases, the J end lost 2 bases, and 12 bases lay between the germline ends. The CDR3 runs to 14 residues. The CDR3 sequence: CASSGPLRAYEQYF. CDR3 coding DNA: TGTGCCAGCAGTGGACCCCTCCGTGCCTACGAGCAGTACTTC.

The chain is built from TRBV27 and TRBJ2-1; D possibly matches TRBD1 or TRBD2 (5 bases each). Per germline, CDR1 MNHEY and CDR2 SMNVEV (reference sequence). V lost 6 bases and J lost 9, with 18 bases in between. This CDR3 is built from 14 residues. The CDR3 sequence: CASSGTVGVGEQFF. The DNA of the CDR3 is TGTGCCAGCAGCGGGACCGTGGGCGTCGGTGAGCAGTTCTTC.

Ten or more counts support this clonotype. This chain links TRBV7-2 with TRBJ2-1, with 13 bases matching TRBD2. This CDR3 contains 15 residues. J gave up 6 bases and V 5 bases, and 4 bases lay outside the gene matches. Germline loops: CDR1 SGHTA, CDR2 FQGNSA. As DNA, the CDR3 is TGTGCCAGCAGCGCACTAGCGGGGGGGCCCAATGAGCAGTTCTTC. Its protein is CASSALAGGPNEQFF.

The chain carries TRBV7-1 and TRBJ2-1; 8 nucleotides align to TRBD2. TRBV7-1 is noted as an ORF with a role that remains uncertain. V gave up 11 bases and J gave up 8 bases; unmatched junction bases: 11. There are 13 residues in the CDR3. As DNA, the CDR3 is TGTGCCTCACCCGGGGGGGCCGCCGATGAGCAGTTCTTC. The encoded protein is CASPGGAADEQFF.

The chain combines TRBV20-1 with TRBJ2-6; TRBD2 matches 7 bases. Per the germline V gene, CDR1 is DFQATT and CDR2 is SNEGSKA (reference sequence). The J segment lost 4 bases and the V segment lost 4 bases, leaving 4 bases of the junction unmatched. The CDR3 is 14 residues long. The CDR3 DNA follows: TGCAGTGCTACTACTAGCGCCGGGGCCAACGTCCTGACTTTC. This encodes CSATTSAGANVLTF.

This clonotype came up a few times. CDR3 in DNA: TGTGCCAGCAGTTCTTCTACTGACAGCTTGGGTGAAGCTTTCTTT. This sequence encodes CASSSSTDSLGEAFF. The V and J genes are TRBV28 and TRBJ1-1; D is perhaps TRBD1 (5 bases). CDR3 length: 15 amino acids. Germline lookup yields CDR1 MDHEN and CDR2 SYDVKM. V gave up 4 bases and J gave up 7 bases, with 19 bases separating them.

The DNA for the CDR3 is TGTGCCAGCAGTTATCCCGAGCAGTACTTC. Amino acids: CASSYPEQYF. This sequence joins TRBV6-5 and TRBJ2-7; no clear D. CDR3 length equals 10 residues. V was shortened by 3 bases and J by 6 bases, with 3 bases between the two germline ends. Germline CDR1 MNHEY, CDR2 SVGAGI.

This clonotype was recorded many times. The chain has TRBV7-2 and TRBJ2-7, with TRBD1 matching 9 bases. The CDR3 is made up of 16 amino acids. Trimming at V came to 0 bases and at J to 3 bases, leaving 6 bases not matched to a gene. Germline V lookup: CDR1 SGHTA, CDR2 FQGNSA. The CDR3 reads CASSLATGTGFYEQYF. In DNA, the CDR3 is TGTGCCAGCAGCTTAGCGACCGGGACAGGGTTCTACGAGCAGTACTTC.

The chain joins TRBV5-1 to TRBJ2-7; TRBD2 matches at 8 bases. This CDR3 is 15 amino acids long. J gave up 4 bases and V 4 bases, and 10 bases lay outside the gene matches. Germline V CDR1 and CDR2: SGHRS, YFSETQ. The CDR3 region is CASSSMTSVDYEQYF. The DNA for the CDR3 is TGCGCCAGCAGCAGCATGACTAGCGTGGATTACGAGCAGTACTTC.

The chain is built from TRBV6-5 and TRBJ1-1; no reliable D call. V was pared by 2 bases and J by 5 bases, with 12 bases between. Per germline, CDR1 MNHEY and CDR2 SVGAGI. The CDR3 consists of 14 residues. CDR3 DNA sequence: TGTGCCAGCAGTTACGAATGGGGAGAAACTGAAGCTTTCTTT. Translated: CASSYEWGETEAFF.

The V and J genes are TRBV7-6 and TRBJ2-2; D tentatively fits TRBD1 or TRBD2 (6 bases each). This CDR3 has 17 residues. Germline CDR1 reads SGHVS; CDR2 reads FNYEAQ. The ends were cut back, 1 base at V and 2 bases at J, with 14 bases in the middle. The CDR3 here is CASSLVGRGLNTGELFF. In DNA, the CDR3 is TGTGCCAGCAGCTTAGTCGGCAGGGGACTTAACACCGGGGAGCTGTTTTTT.

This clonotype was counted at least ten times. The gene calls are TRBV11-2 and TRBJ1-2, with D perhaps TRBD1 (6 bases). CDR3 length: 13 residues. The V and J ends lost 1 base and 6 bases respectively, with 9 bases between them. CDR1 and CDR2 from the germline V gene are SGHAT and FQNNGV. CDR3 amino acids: CASSLGTEDGYTF. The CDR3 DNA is TGTGCCAGCAGCTTAGGGACAGAGGATGGCTACACCTTC.

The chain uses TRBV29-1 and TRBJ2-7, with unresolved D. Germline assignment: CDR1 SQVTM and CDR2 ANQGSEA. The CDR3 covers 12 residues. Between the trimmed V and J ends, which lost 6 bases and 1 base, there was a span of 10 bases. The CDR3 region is CSVQPSSYEQYF. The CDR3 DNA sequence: TGCAGCGTGCAGCCCAGTTCCTACGAGCAGTACTTC.

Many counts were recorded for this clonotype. The CDR3: CASSFWDNEQFF. The DNA of the CDR3 is TGTGCCAGCAGCTTCTGGGACAATGAGCAGTTCTTC. The gene calls are TRBV11-2 and TRBJ2-1; D unclear. With 3 bases removed from V and 5 bases from J, the gap between germline ends came to 5 bases. The V gene's germline CDR1 is SGHAT and CDR2 FQNNGV. The CDR3 has 12 residues.

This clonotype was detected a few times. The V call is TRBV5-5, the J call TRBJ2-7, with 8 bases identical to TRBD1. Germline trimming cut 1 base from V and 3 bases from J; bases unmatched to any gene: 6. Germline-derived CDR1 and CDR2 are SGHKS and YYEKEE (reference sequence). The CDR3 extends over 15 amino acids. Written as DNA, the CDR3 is TGTGCCAGCAGCTTGTGGCAGGGGGCCGGCTACGAGCAGTACTTC. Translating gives CASSLWQGAGYEQYF.

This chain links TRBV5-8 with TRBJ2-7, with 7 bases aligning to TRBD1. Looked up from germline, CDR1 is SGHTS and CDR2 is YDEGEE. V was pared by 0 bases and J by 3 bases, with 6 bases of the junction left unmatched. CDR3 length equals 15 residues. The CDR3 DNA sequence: TGTGCCAGCAGCTTGGACCTGGGACAGAACTACGAGCAGTACTTC. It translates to CASSLDLGQNYEQYF.